This entry is about one T cell receptor beta chain. Its antigen is undetermined. The junction does not match germline at one end; this may be a read error. Profiling relied on immunoSEQ multiplex PCR, and the TCRdb table lists in-frame clones only, not all of them. The repertoire consists of roughly 7,700 clones, with approximately 70% occurring once and the leading ten covering nearly 60%. The data were taken from a study of OX40 agonist ivuxolimab in advanced cancers. Overall study context: Ivuxolimab, an agonistic anti-OX40 (CD134) antibody, was given to patients. Study conclusions and caveats: The study observed clonal expansion of CD4+ and CD8+ blood T cells by week 6 at 0.1 to 3.0 mg/kg. Nonresponders included some who also had low normalized T-cell clonal expansion.

Blood got drawn at baseline, again on cycle 4 day 1, and then on cycle 7 day 1. This CDR3 has 11 amino acids. The V gene's germline CDR1 is SGHTA and CDR2 FQGNSA. The chain employs TRBV7-2 and TRBJ1-2; D not resolved. The sample in question was CD4+ or CD8+ T cells sorted from blood, obtained in a trial of the OX40 agonist ivuxolimab. The receptor comes from an adult with an advanced solid tumor such as melanoma, head and neck, liver or kidney cancer. The CDR3 DNA reads as TGTGCCAGCAGTGAGAATGAAGAACCACCCTTC. Translating it yields CASSENEEPPF.